The source of this T cell receptor (beta chain) is a study of immune evolution from preneoplasia to lung adenocarcinoma. The germline V gene encodes CDR1 GTSNPN and CDR2 SVGIG (reference sequence). V was pared by 4 bases and J by 7 bases, with 13 bases of the junction left unmatched. The CDR3 is 16 residues long. Data came from immunoSEQ multiplex PCR; TCRdb stores just in-frame clones and leaves some out. The data hold some 4,000 clones, with roughly 80% observed a single time. Patient tissue came from resections in Japan or China, 2014–2017. Each case's diagnosis was confirmed by two pathologists on H&E. As for this clone: Its antigen remains unidentified.

Study-wide results and caveats: Later-stage lesions seemingly showed higher T cell density and diversity than normal lung. Top clone share appeared to fall from AAH through AIS, MIA, adenocarcinoma.

The sequence was obtained from a person aged 70 to 85 with lung adenocarcinoma. Sequenced material: FFPE adjacent normal lung tissue. The genes are TRBV30 and TRBJ2-1, with 10 bases matching TRBD2. The CDR3 loop reads CAWTPGASGSRNEQFF. The CDR3 DNA reads as TGTGCCTGGACTCCCGGGGCTAGCGGGAGTAGGAATGAGCAGTTCTTC. The complete variable domain, with remaining parts taken from reference TRBV30 and TRBJ2-1, reads SQTIHQWPATLVQPVGSPLSLECTVEGTSNPNLYWYRQAAGRGLQLLFYSVGIGQISSEVPQNLSASRPQDRQFILSSKKLLLSDSGFYLCAWTPGASGSRNEQFFGPGTRLTVL.